This entry concerns a single T cell receptor (beta chain). Its target is not known. The CDR3 totals 15 residues. Germline CDR1 WSHSY, CDR2 SAAADI. Trimming cost V 4 bases and J 5 bases; bases outside gene matches: 7. The sample belongs to a study of a mutant IDH1 vaccine in newly diagnosed glioma. Profiled with immunoSEQ multiplex PCR; TCRdb holds only in-frame clones, not every one. The table lists around 34,000 clones, roughly 76% of them singletons. Sample time point: week 23, last vaccination. Every vaccine dose comprised 300 ug of mutant IDH1 20-mer peptide plus topical imiquimod. The sample consisted of PBMCs, taken from a glioma patient whose treatment included an IDH1 peptide vaccine. This clonotype was obtained from a man in his forties with glioma. The chain couples TRBV10-2 to TRBJ2-5; the match to TRBD1 covers 10 bases. DNA of the CDR3: TGCGCCAGCAGTGGGATGGGACAGGGGAAGGAGACCCAGTACTTC. It is translated as CASSGMGQGKETQYF.